What follows describes a single T cell receptor beta chain. This sample is part of a study of blood T cell repertoires in COVID-19. Study-level information: Samples of COVID-19 (acute and convalescent) were obtained from the United States, Italy and Spain. PBMCs, B-cell-depleted T cells, or T cells provided the cDNA or gDNA that made up the material.

Study processing details: Researchers report that nucleated cell counts were estimated from reference gene primer amplification. Repertoires were generated with immunoSEQ multiplex PCR, while TCRdb's copy carries only in-frame clones and drops some. V, J and clone size reflect that table, while D and trimming were determined from the DNA. The table includes some 31,000 clones, approximately 83% detected once. The sequenced material came from peripheral blood. The clonotype originates from a woman aged 55-70 years with active COVID-19.

The CDR3 spells CASSRGQGTGNEQYF. The CDR3 DNA follows: TGTGCCAGCAGCCGCGGACAGGGCACGGGCAACGAGCAGTACTTC. This chain connects TRBV11-1 to TRBJ2-7; 8 nucleotides line up with TRBD1. The germline CDR1 and CDR2 sequences are SGHAT and FQDESV (reference sequence). The CDR3 spans 15 residues. V shed 5 bases and J 5 bases; nucleotides not matched to a gene: 11. The complete variable domain, with remaining parts taken from reference TRBV11-1 and TRBJ2-7, reads EAEVAQSPRYKITEKSQAVAFWCDPISGHATLYWYRQILGQGPELLVQFQDESVVDDSQLPKDRFSAERLKGVDSTLKIQPAELGDSAMYLCASSRGQGTGNEQYFGPGTRLTVT.